The source of this T cell receptor beta chain is a study of cytomegalovirus exposure and HLA in healthy donors. General study results and limits: In a later analysis, HLA-associated TCR beta chains were more clonally expanded than equally common others. Among the most significant clusters, several appeared linked to common viral pathogens in a later analysis.

The PCR ran on 60 Vbeta and 13 Jbeta primers. Authors' methods: Unique TCR beta chains totaled roughly 80 million in a later count, with around 10 million of them shared. TCRdb's table, derived via immunoSEQ multiplex PCR, lists solely in-frame clones and lacks some. V and J calls plus clone size are reproduced from that table; the DNA served to infer D and trimming. The sample holds 75,000 to 80,000 clones, around two thirds seen once. The CDR3 covers 16 residues. Germline V lookup: CDR1 MDHEN, CDR2 SYDVKM. V was shortened by 4 bases and J by 0 bases, with 13 bases between the two germline ends. This clone has only one observation. Its antigen is not identified.

This chain connects TRBV28 to TRBJ2-4; D perhaps matches TRBD2 (6 bases). This TCR was recovered from a man aged 60 to 69 in good health and CMV-seropositive. What was sequenced was PBMCs. Written as DNA, the CDR3 is TGTGCCAGCAGTTCCGCGGGGAAGGGAGCCAAAAACATTCAGTACTTC. It is translated as CASSSAGKGAKNIQYF.